This is a list of T cell receptor beta chains from one sample in a study of blood T cell repertoires in COVID-19. Assay: immunoSEQ multiplex PCR; the TCRdb copy retains only in-frame clones and omits some. The data contain fewer than 200,000 clones, approximately 81% of them singletons. Material: peripheral blood. The receptor set was obtained from a human donor with acute or convalescent COVID-19. The donor label of this sample is uncertain. The CDR3 runs from the conserved cysteine through the conserved F or W. A D gene is named only where the DNA matches it firmly. Rows give clone size only sometimes, using once, few, many, or a class for an expanded clone.

D	J	size	V	DNA	CDR3
TRBD1	TRBJ1-2	NA	TRBV12-3/TRBV12-4	TGTGCCAGCAGTTTCCTTGACAGGGTAGACACCTTC	CASSFLDRVDTF
TRBD1	TRBJ2-1	NA	TRBV18	TGTGCCAGCTCAACAGACAGGGCAAATGAGCAGTTCTTC	CASSTDRANEQFF
NA	TRBJ2-1	NA	TRBV11-2	TGTGCCAGCAGGACAGTTTACAATGAGCAGTTCTTC	CASRTVYNEQFF
NA	TRBJ1-2	NA	TRBV3-1/TRBV3-2	TGTGCCAGCAGCCAGTCCCAGGGTGCGAGCTATGGCTACACCTTC	CASSQSQGASYGYTF
NA	TRBJ2-2	NA	TRBV24-1	TGTGCCACCAGACTGTTGAGAGCGGGCACCGGGGAGCTGTTTTTT	CATRLLRAGTGELFF
NA	TRBJ1-6	NA	TRBV10-3	TGTGCCATCAGTGAGTCGGAGGGTTATAATTCACCCCTCCACTTT	CAISESEGYNSPLHF
NA	TRBJ2-7	NA	TRBV7-9	TGTGCCAGCAGCTTAGGCGACAGTTTGCCCCCCCTCCGCTACGAGCAGTACTTC	CASSLGDSLPPLRYEQYF
TRBD1	TRBJ1-1	NA	TRBV30	TGTGCCTGGGTGACAGGGAGGCACACTGAAGCTTTCTTT	CAWVTGRHTEAFF
NA	TRBJ2-3	once	TRBV6-4	TGTGCCAGCAGTGGGACAGGCACAGATACGCAGTATTTT	CASSGTGTDTQYF
TRBD1	TRBJ1-5	NA	TRBV4-1	TGCGCCAGCAGCCAAGGGCTGGGACAGGGGGCGCGAAGCAATCAGCCCCAGCATTTT	CASSQGLGQGARSNQPQHF
TRBD1	TRBJ2-1	few	TRBV19	TGTGCCAGTAGTATAAGGACAGGGGGTACTGAGCAGTTCTTC	CASSIRTGGTEQFF
NA	TRBJ1-5	NA	TRBV9	TGTGCCAGCAGCGTAGGGTACAGTAGCAATCAGCCCCAGCATTTT	CASSVGYSSNQPQHF
TRBD2	TRBJ2-2	NA	TRBV28	TGTGCCAGCAGACACGATTTACTAGCGGGGGGGCGTAGCACCGGGGAGCTGTTTTTT	CASRHDLLAGGRSTGELFF
TRBD1	TRBJ2-7	NA	TRBV6-2/TRBV6-3	TGTGCCAGCAGTCGGAGTGGGGGGACAGGCTACGAGCAGTACTTC	CASSRSGGTGYEQYF
NA	TRBJ2-4	NA	TRBV6-5	TGTGCCAGCAGTTACTCGAAGGGAAGACTAGTATACTTC	CASSYSKGRLVYF
NA	TRBJ1-1	NA	TRBV11-1	TGTGCCAGCAGTAACATTTGGAACACTGAAGCTTTCTTT	CASSNIWNTEAFF
TRBD1	TRBJ1-6	once	TRBV6-5	TGTGCCAGCAGATTACAGGGGAATAATTCACCCCTCCACTTT	CASRLQGNNSPLHF
NA	TRBJ1-3	NA	TRBV7-2	TGTGCCAGCAGCTTAGAAACGGGCTCTGGAAACACCATATATTTT	CASSLETGSGNTIYF
NA	TRBJ1-2	NA	TRBV2	TGTGCCAGCAAAGGTGGGGCAGGGCAATGGGCTAACTATGGCTACACCTTC	CASKGGAGQWANYGYTF
TRBD1	TRBJ1-5	NA	TRBV27	TGTGCCAGCAGTTCGGGGACAGCCGGCGGTAGCAATCAGCCCCAGCATTTT	CASSSGTAGGSNQPQHF
NA	TRBJ1-5	NA	TRBV21-1	TGTGCCAGCAACTTAATCCAGGGCAATCAGCCCCAGCATTTT	CASNLIQGNQPQHF
TRBD1	TRBJ1-2	NA	TRBV14	TGTGCCAGCAGCCAGGACAGGGCACACTATGGCTACACCTTC	CASSQDRAHYGYTF
TRBD2	TRBJ2-5	NA	TRBV2	TGTGCCAGCGTAGCGGGGGGGCAGAAAGAACAAGAGACCCAGTACTTC	CASVAGGQKEQETQYF
TRBD1	TRBJ1-2	NA	TRBV7-8	TGTGCCAGCAGCGGCGGTCAAGGACAGGGCGGCTATGGCTACACCTTC	CASSGGQGQGGYGYTF
NA	TRBJ2-2	NA	TRBV5-1	TGCGCCAGCAGCTTGGAACACCCGAACACCGGGGAGCTGTTTTTT	CASSLEHPNTGELFF
NA	TRBJ1-1	NA	TRBV6-5	TGTGCCAGCAGTTACGTCTCCCGGGGAGGTGTAGCTTTCTTT	CASSYVSRGGVAFF
NA	TRBJ1-2	NA	TRBV11-2	TGTGCCAGCAGCTTAGATTCTTTATATGGCTACACCTTC	CASSLDSLYGYTF
TRBD2	TRBJ2-7	NA	TRBV27	TGTGCCAGCAGTTCCCCGGGACTAGCGGGGGTTTACGAGCAGTACTTC	CASSSPGLAGVYEQYF
NA	TRBJ1-5	NA	TRBV7-6	TGTGCCAGCAGAGCCGACCCAGGAAGCAATCAGCCCCAGCATTTT	CASRADPGSNQPQHF
NA	TRBJ1-4	once	TRBV5-4	TGTGCCAGCAGCGTAAGACTCGGAACTAATGAAAAACTGTTTTTT	CASSVRLGTNEKLFF
TRBD2	TRBJ2-2	NA	TRBV3-1/TRBV3-2	TGTGCCAGCAGCCCCCCCCTTTTTAGGCGGGGGACCGGGGAGCTGTTTTTT	CASSPPLFRRGTGELFF
TRBD1	TRBJ1-1	NA	TRBV18	TGTGCCAGCTCTCAGGGGGCAGACACTGAAGCTTTCTTT	CASSQGADTEAFF
NA	TRBJ2-5	NA	TRBV3-1/TRBV3-2	TGTGCCAGCAGCCAAAGAGGTGATTGGACCCAGTACTTC	CASSQRGDWTQYF
TRBD2	TRBJ2-1	few	TRBV7-3	TGTGCCAGCAGCTTGAACGGGGGGGCCTACAATGAGCAGTTCTTC	CASSLNGGAYNEQFF
NA	TRBJ2-4	NA	TRBV5-6	TGTGCCAGCAGGTCCCGGGGGTTGGGCAAAAACATTCAGTACTTC	CASRSRGLGKNIQYF
NA	TRBJ1-1	NA	TRBV6-2/TRBV6-3	TGTGCCAGCAGTTTACAGGGTGTTTCTGAAGCTTTCTTT	CASSLQGVSEAFF
NA	TRBJ1-2	NA	TRBV27	TGTGCCAGCAGTTTCAGGGGCAGGGACTATGGCTACACCTTC	CASSFRGRDYGYTF
TRBD1	TRBJ1-2	NA	TRBV5-5	TGTGCCAGCAGCTTGTCCTTGGACAGGGCTACTAACTATGGCTACACCTTC	CASSLSLDRATNYGYTF
TRBD1	TRBJ1-2	NA	TRBV5-1	TGCGCCAGCAGCTCGGGACAGGGAGGGTATGGCTACACCTTC	CASSSGQGGYGYTF
NA	TRBJ2-5	once	TRBV25-1	TGTGCCAGCAGTGAATATCGGGAGACCCAGTACTTC	CASSEYRETQYF
TRBD1	TRBJ1-4	NA	TRBV25-1	TGTGCCAGCAGTGGGGGACAGGGACTGGCCCCTCGAGGAAAACTGTTTTTT	CASSGGQGLAPRGKLFF